This is a list of T cell receptor beta chains from one sample in a study of cytomegalovirus exposure and HLA in healthy donors. Here immunoSEQ multiplex PCR was the method, and the copy in TCRdb shows in-frame clones only, minus some. The repertoire holds roughly 98,000 clones, with roughly 70% as singletons. Sequenced: PBMCs. The receptors shown here come from a middle-aged man in good health and CMV-seronegative. The CDR3 runs from the conserved cysteine through the conserved F or W.

>TRBV2|TRBJ2-4
CASSEDRGAKNIQYF
>TRBV7-6|TRBJ2-7
CASSRRAGLAGAYEQYF
>TRBV7-2|TRBJ2-7
CASSLVVRTHYEQYF
>TRBV6-1|TRBJ2-1
CASSVFAGGAINEQFF
>TRBV28|TRBJ1-2
CASSWTDYGYTF
>TRBV5-4|TRBJ2-1
CASSSGTSGGRNEQFF
>TRBV7-2|TRBJ1-3
CASSLTASGNTIYF
>TRBV7-9|TRBJ2-3
CASSPRLEDTDTQYF
>TRBV19|TRBJ2-1
CASSPQGRAYNEQFF
>TRBV6-1|TRBJ1-5
CASSEDSNNQPQHF
>TRBV19|TRBJ1-4
CASSIGQGNEKLFF
>TRBV15|TRBJ2-5
CATSSGQGAAETQYF
>TRBV2|TRBJ1-6
CASSDYSSNSPLHF
>TRBV11-2|TRBJ2-7
CASSGHSYEQYF
>TRBV27|TRBJ2-6
CASSFWGGSGANVLTF
>TRBV27|TRBJ2-5
CASSPNTVAQYF
>TRBV7-2|TRBJ2-7
CASSYPSPGQIVYEQYF
>TRBV28|TRBJ1-2
CASRDKQGRDYGYTF
>TRBV29-1|TRBJ2-7
CSVEDARRESYEQYF
>TRBV5-4|TRBJ2-2
CASSPRSSGGAVGELFF
>TRBV4-1|TRBJ1-1
CASSREGERNTEAFF
>TRBV20-1|TRBJ1-1
CSARILAEAFF
>TRBV28|-
CASSFPSGSYEQYF
>TRBV27|TRBJ2-7
CASSLLTGGYEQYF
>TRBV6-5|TRBJ2-7
CASSYSRWSSEQYF
>TRBV7-3|TRBJ2-5
CASSPGLAGAETQYF
>TRBV2|TRBJ1-3
CASKRGSGNTIYF
>TRBV5-4|TRBJ2-5
CASSFGDSQETQYF
>TRBV11-2|TRBJ1-6
CASRLGTGGFSPLHF
>TRBV18|TRBJ2-3
CASSPGQGPTDTQYF
>TRBV5-6|TRBJ1-5
CASSYGTGGSQPQHF
>TRBV19|TRBJ1-3
CASTRGVDRDSGNTIYF
>TRBV25-1|TRBJ2-7
CASKKTGPSYEQYF
>TRBV7-2|TRBJ1-3
CASSYTGGSGNTIYF
>TRBV5-6|TRBJ1-1
CASSLKTGSVTEAFF
>TRBV27|TRBJ2-4
CASSFPRVAKNIQYF
>TRBV27|TRBJ1-1
CASNRQGKSTEAFF
>TRBV11-2|TRBJ2-7
CASSYSGGAHEQYF
>TRBV5-1|TRBJ1-3
CASSLVGQGFGNTIYF
>TRBV19|TRBJ2-3
CASSIGNSHTDTQYF
>TRBV28|TRBJ2-7
CASTLDGRGSYEQYF
>TRBV10-3|TRBJ2-1
CAISDRDRGPPEQFF
>TRBV21-1|TRBJ1-2
CASNKSVRYTF
>TRBV2|TRBJ1-5
CASSLQGANQPQHF
>TRBV19|TRBJ1-5
CASRKGQGRNLGQPQHF
>TRBV29-1|TRBJ1-1
CSVPGNTEAFF
>TRBV6-1|TRBJ2-3
CASSYSGEADTQYF
>TRBV7-8|TRBJ2-1
CASSLPQSGGNYNEQFF
>TRBV11-2|TRBJ2-3
CASSLERNTQYF
>TRBV28|TRBJ2-7
CASAFRDRRSYEQYF
>TRBV5-6|TRBJ1-2
CASSRSGTGAYGYTF
>TRBV7-2|TRBJ1-2
CASSRPGGYTF